This T cell receptor beta chain is drawn from a study of blood T cell repertoires in COVID-19. The wider study: Material from acute and convalescent COVID-19 was sourced from the United States, Italy and Spain. From T cells, B-cell-depleted T cells, or PBMCs came the material, which was cDNA or gDNA.

V was pared by 1 base and J by 2 bases, with 21 bases between. The germline V gene has CDR1 LGHNA and CDR2 YNFKEQ. The CDR3 runs to 18 residues. In the authors' methods: Quantification of nucleated cells was approximated via reference gene primer amplification. TCRdb's copy holds only in-frame clones and misses some; the assay was immunoSEQ multiplex PCR. The D gene and trimming were derived from the DNA, and the V and J assignments and clone size from that table. The sample includes around 59,000 clones, around 85% of them seen just once. The clonotype was recovered from a human donor in a cohort sampled during active COVID-19. This sequence joins TRBV4-2 and TRBJ2-7; D is uncertain. Source material: peripheral blood. The chain's CDR3 is CASSQGLATIYLAYEQYF. The CDR3 DNA is TGTGCCAGCAGCCAAGGATTGGCCACCATTTACCTGGCCTACGAGCAGTACTTC.